The next 21 T cell receptor beta chains were all read from a single sample in a study of blood T cell repertoires in COVID-19. Sequencing was performed with immunoSEQ multiplex PCR; in TCRdb, only in-frame clones are kept and a portion is missing. The data show approximately 150,000 clones, around 89% seen once. Specimen: peripheral blood. Receptors were obtained from a man aged 50 to 59 with active or convalescent COVID-19.

This clone was counted only a few times. This sample includes further DNA sequences coding for the same CDR3. The chain has TRBV12-3 or TRBV12-4 and TRBJ1-1, with D perhaps TRBD1 (5 bases). Between the trimmed V and J ends, which lost 6 bases and 2 bases, there was a span of 10 bases. The CDR3 totals 13 residues. CDR3 coding DNA: TGTGCCAGCAGCTTGACAGAAAACACTGAAGCTTTCTTT. Translated, it gives CASSLTENTEAFF.

This chain links TRBV7-2 with TRBJ2-2; 14 bases agree with TRBD2. The CDR3 consists of 18 residues. The germline CDR1 and CDR2 sequences are SGHTA and FQGNSA. The junction had 8 bases not matched to a gene; V was cut back by 5 bases and J by 3 bases. The CDR3 nucleotides are TGTGCCAGCAGCACGGGACTAGCGGGGGCTCTTGACACCGGGGAGCTGTTTTTT. As protein: CASSTGLAGALDTGELFF.

The table lists this clone with a count of one. V usage is TRBV14 and J usage is TRBJ2-6, with unresolved D. Germline CDR1 is SGHDN and CDR2 is FVKESK. Trimming left V 0 bases short and J 1 base short, with 10 bases between. This CDR3 has 17 amino acids. The CDR3 nucleotides read TGTGCCAGCAGCCAAGAAATCATGAGGTCTGGGGCCAACGTCCTGACTTTC. It specifies CASSQEIMRSGANVLTF.

The V gene is TRBV12-3 or TRBV12-4, the J gene TRBJ1-4; D uncertain. V dropped 6 bases and J dropped 2 bases, with 7 bases sitting between them. This CDR3 spans 13 amino acids. CDR3 region: CASSEFTNEKLFF. CDR3 DNA: TGTGCCAGCAGCGAGTTCACTAATGAAAAACTGTTTTTT.

The chain couples TRBV7-2 to TRBJ1-2, with 12 bases that match TRBD1. V shed 5 bases and J 4 bases; nucleotides not matched to a gene: 8. Germline-derived CDR1 and CDR2 are SGHTA and FQGNSA. There are 16 residues in the CDR3. The CDR3 DNA is TGTGCCAGCAGCGACCGGGACAGGGGGCGCGGCTATGGCTACACCTTC. This translates into CASSDRDRGRGYGYTF.

This clone was detected once. J is TRBJ2-2 and V is TRBV7-2, with D hard to call. Germline V gives CDR1 SGHTA, CDR2 FQGNSA. Trimming took 2 bases from V and 0 from J, leaving 10 bases between them. CDR3 size: 16 residues. The CDR3, as DNA: TGTGCCAGCAGCTTACATGGGCCCGCGAACACCGGGGAGCTGTTTTTT. Translating it yields CASSLHGPANTGELFF.

V is TRBV15 and J is TRBJ2-7, with TRBD2 matching over 8 bases. Germline lookup yields CDR1 LNHNV and CDR2 YYDKDF (reference sequence). This CDR3 spans 17 amino acids. V gave up 0 bases and J gave up 0 bases; unmatched junction bases: 7. CDR3 in DNA: TGTGCCACCAGCAGAGATCTAGGGACTAGGATCTCCTACGAGCAGTACTTC. Translated: CATSRDLGTRISYEQYF.

The genes are TRBV18 and TRBJ2-7; 7 positions match TRBD1. The CDR3 covers 16 residues. Germline CDR1 KGHSH, CDR2 LQKENI. V shed 8 bases and J 3 bases; nucleotides not matched to a gene: 16. CDR3: CASNRVGAGTVYEQYF. The CDR3, as DNA: TGTGCCAGCAACCGGGTAGGGGCAGGGACAGTCTACGAGCAGTACTTC.

This chain joins TRBV4-2 and TRBJ2-5; 11 nucleotides match TRBD2. The germline gives CDR1 LGHNA, CDR2 YNFKEQ. The CDR3 extends over 18 amino acids. Trimming at V came to 0 bases and at J to 7 bases, leaving 13 bases not matched to a gene. In DNA, the CDR3 is TGTGCCAGCAGCCAAGATAGCGCTAGCGGGGGGACCTCGCGGACCCAGTACTTC. This sequence encodes CASSQDSASGGTSRTQYF.

The rearrangement links TRBV2 to TRBJ1-2; TRBD1 matches at 9 bases. The CDR3 sequence is 13 residues long. Germline CDR1 is SNHLY and CDR2 is FYNNEI. V was clipped by 5 bases and J by 8 bases; unmatched bases: 6. CDR3 in DNA: TGTGCCAGCAGTCAGGGACAGGGCCGAGGCTACACCTTC. Its translation is CASSQGQGRGYTF.

The chain has TRBV9 and TRBJ2-2, with TRBD2 matching over 8 bases. V lost 0 bases and J lost 5; bases outside the gene matches: 6. Per the germline V gene, CDR1 is SGDLS and CDR2 is YYNGEE. This CDR3 spans 16 amino acids. The chain's CDR3 is CASSVAAGVTTGELFF. The CDR3 nucleotides are TGTGCCAGCAGCGTAGCAGCGGGGGTGACTACCGGGGAGCTGTTTTTT.

The V and J genes are TRBV3-1 (or the pseudogene TRBV3-2) and TRBJ1-2, with TRBD1 as a possible D gene (5 bases). V shed 1 base and J shed 6 bases, with 12 bases lying between them. The CDR3 is 14 residues long. Germline-derived CDR1 and CDR2 are LGHDT and YNNKEL (reference sequence). The chain's CDR3 is CASSQGRDFDGYTF. The CDR3 DNA is TGTGCCAGCAGCCAAGGCAGGGATTTCGATGGCTACACCTTC.

The V call is TRBV19, the J call TRBJ2-7; 8 bases line up with TRBD1. CDR3 length: 17 residues. V lost 5 bases, J lost 2 bases, and 14 bases stayed unmatched. Germline-derived CDR1 and CDR2 are LNHDA and SQIVND (reference sequence). CDR3 protein: CASSLRGHRQMTYEQYF. For the CDR3, the DNA is TGTGCCAGTAGTCTCAGGGGGCATAGACAGATGACCTACGAGCAGTACTTC.

The chain is built from TRBV28 and TRBJ2-1, with TRBD1 as a possible D gene (5 bases). With 4 bases removed from V and 4 bases from J, the gap between germline ends came to 17 bases. Germline assignment: CDR1 MDHEN and CDR2 SYDVKM. This CDR3 has 16 amino acids. The CDR3 region is CASSSRRAVGYNEQFF. The DNA for the CDR3 is TGTGCCAGCAGTTCCCGCAGGGCGGTTGGATACAATGAGCAGTTCTTC.

This clone was detected only once. CDR3 residues: CSVERQAGGDTQYF. CDR3 DNA: TGCAGCGTCGAACGACAGGCCGGAGGAGATACGCAGTATTTT. V is TRBV29-1 and J is TRBJ2-3; D may be TRBD1 (6 bases). Germline lookup yields CDR1 SQVTM and CDR2 ANQGSEA. Trimming took 6 bases from V and 5 from J, leaving 18 bases between them. This CDR3 region has 14 residues.

The gene calls are TRBV19 and TRBJ1-1, with TRBD1 as a possible D gene (6 bases). The ends were cut back, 10 bases at V and 1 base at J, with 10 bases in the middle. CDR3 length: 12 residues. Germline V gene sequence: CDR1 LNHDA, CDR2 SQIVND (reference sequence). The CDR3 region has the DNA TGTGCCACGAGCAGGGGGAACACTGAAGCTTTCTTT. Protein: CATSRGNTEAFF.

The CDR3 sequence is CASSYSEWSGQPQHF. The CDR3, as DNA: TGTGCCAGCAGTTACTCGGAATGGAGTGGTCAGCCCCAGCATTTT. The chain has TRBV6-6 and TRBJ1-5; D call uncertain. Trimming cost V 0 bases and J 6 bases, with 12 bases left between them. Looked up from germline, CDR1 is MNHNY and CDR2 is SVGAGI (reference sequence). The CDR3 totals 15 residues.

The chain uses TRBV27 and TRBJ2-7; the match to TRBD2 covers 9 bases. Trimming at V came to 5 bases and at J to 0 bases, leaving 5 bases not matched to a gene. The CDR3 contains 15 residues. Germline lookup yields CDR1 MNHEY and CDR2 SMNVEV (reference sequence). CDR3 loop: CASSPLAGSSYEQYF. The CDR3 DNA is TGTGCCAGCAGTCCCCTAGCGGGAAGCTCCTACGAGCAGTACTTC.

This chain joins TRBV29-1 and TRBJ1-5; 12 bases line up with TRBD1. V shed 6 bases, J shed 13 bases, and the junction held 10 bases outside the gene matches. Per the germline V gene, CDR1 is SQVTM and CDR2 is ANQGSEA. This CDR3 is 13 amino acids long. CDR3 sequence reads: CSVSRDRGRSQHF. The CDR3 nucleotides are TGCAGCGTCTCCCGGGACAGGGGGCGATCTCAGCATTTT.

This clone was seen a few times. CDR3 residues: CASSPKGPYEQYF. The CDR3 DNA sequence: TGTGCCAGCAGCCCCAAGGGGCCCTACGAGCAGTACTTC. The chain has TRBV7-9 and TRBJ2-7; possible D gene TRBD1, 5 bases. Deletions cut 5 bases from V and 2 bases from J, with 10 bases between. CDR3 length: 13 residues. The V gene's germline CDR1 is SEHNR and CDR2 FQNEAQ (reference sequence).

V and J are TRBV7-8 and TRBJ2-1, with D possibly matching TRBD1 (7 bases). Germline V gene lookup returns CDR1 SGHVS and CDR2 FQNEAQ. Trimming took 5 bases from V and 7 from J, leaving 15 bases between them. The CDR3 sequence is 14 residues long. The CDR3 DNA follows: TGTGCCAGCAGCCAAGGGACAGCGGGTAATGAGCAGTTCTTC. Translating gives CASSQGTAGNEQFF.